Presented here are 25 T cell receptor beta chains from one specimen sequenced in a study of vaccination effects on CD4 cells after COVID-19. These receptors have no identified antigens. Data came from immunoSEQ multiplex PCR; TCRdb stores just in-frame clones and leaves some out. The sample holds roughly 73,000 clones; under 85% are singletons and the top ten take less than 5.5%. Pools of viral peptides were used by the ViraFEST assay to expand antigen-specific CD4+ T cells ahead of sequencing. It was after around eleven days of culture that CD4+ T cells were isolated. This individual contracted SARS-CoV-2 between March and December 2020, as verified by PCR. The sample here was CD4+ T cells from PBMCs cultured with HIV peptides, taken before COVID-19 vaccination. Noted subset: HIV-1 Nef peptide pool negative control/reference culture. The receptors come from a human donor who had a prior SARS-CoV-2 infection.

The rearrangement links TRBV11-2 to TRBJ1-2, with D tentatively TRBD1 (6 bases). Looked up from germline, CDR1 is SGHAT and CDR2 is FQNNGV. This CDR3 comprises 15 residues. Trimming stripped 5 bases from V and 8 bases from J, with 21 bases between. CDR3 in DNA: TGTGCCAGCAGCCCCTCACAGGGTTTGGCGGAGGGCTACACCTTC. Its translation: CASSPSQGLAEGYTF.

This chain uses TRBV7-9 with TRBJ1-6; D may be TRBD1 (5 bases). The V end lost 5 bases, the J end lost 8 bases, and 22 bases lay between the germline ends. The CDR3 is 17 amino acids. Germline assignment: CDR1 SEHNR and CDR2 FQNEAQ (reference sequence). The CDR3 region has the DNA TGTGCCAGCAGCACCGATACAGCTGGGGCCCCGGATTCACCCCTCCACTTT. The encoded protein is CASSTDTAGAPDSPLHF.

The table lists this clone with a few counts. The V and J genes are TRBV6-5 and TRBJ1-6; no clear D gene. The CDR3 loop spans 14 amino acids. Between the trimmed V and J ends, which lost 6 bases and 7 bases, there was a span of 13 bases. Germline CDR1 MNHEY, CDR2 SVGAGI. CDR3 residues: CASRSSAENSPLHF. Written as DNA, the CDR3 is TGTGCCAGCAGGAGCTCAGCGGAGAATTCACCCCTCCACTTT.

V gene TRBV19 combines with J gene TRBJ1-1; D remains ambiguous. The CDR3 contains 11 residues. The germline V gene encodes CDR1 LNHDA and CDR2 SQIVND (reference sequence). Trimming took off 6 bases at V and 7 bases at J, with 9 bases between the two ends. The CDR3 DNA sequence: TGTGCCAGTAGGAGGGAATTTGAAGCTTTCTTT. This codes for CASRREFEAFF.

The DNA of the CDR3 is TGTGCCAGTACCCAGGAGGCGTATAGCAATCAGCCCCAGCATTTT. Protein: CASTQEAYSNQPQHF. The V call is TRBV19, the J call TRBJ1-5; no clear D gene. Germline V CDR1 and CDR2: LNHDA, SQIVND (reference sequence). This CDR3 contains 15 residues. The germline V and J ends were trimmed by 7 bases and 0 bases, with 13 bases remaining between them.

This chain joins TRBV6-6 and TRBJ2-7; D unresolved. CDR3 length: 12 amino acids. CDR1 is MNHNY and CDR2 is SVGAGI in the germline V gene (reference sequence). V was shortened by 2 bases and J by 5 bases, with 7 bases between the two germline ends. Here the CDR3 reads CASSYAGDEQYF. The CDR3 DNA reads as TGTGCCAGCAGTTACGCAGGCGACGAGCAGTACTTC.

The chain is built from TRBV5-5 and TRBJ2-3, with D hard to call. The CDR3 is 12 amino acids. V dropped 6 bases and J dropped 6 bases, with 11 bases sitting between them. CDR1 and CDR2 from the germline V gene are SGHKS and YYEKEE (reference sequence). This CDR3 is CASNAFGDTQYF. The CDR3 DNA follows: TGTGCCAGCAACGCCTTTGGGGATACGCAGTATTTT.

The genes are TRBV6-5 and TRBJ2-7; the D gene is possibly TRBD1 (6 bases). The CDR3 spans 15 residues. V lost 4 bases and J lost 4, with 17 bases in between. Germline CDR1 MNHEY, CDR2 SVGAGI. CDR3 protein: CASSLSLGQNYEQYF. In DNA form, the CDR3 reads TGTGCCAGCAGTTTGTCGCTCGGACAGAATTACGAGCAGTACTTC.

V is TRBV2 and J is TRBJ1-5, with 8 bases aligning to TRBD1. The length of the CDR3 is 14 residues. Looked up from germline, CDR1 is SNHLY and CDR2 is FYNNEI. V shed 8 bases and J 4 bases; nucleotides not matched to a gene: 7. This chain's CDR3 is CASSGQGRNQPQHF. In nucleotides, the CDR3 is TGTGCCAGCTCCGGACAGGGAAGAAATCAGCCCCAGCATTTT.

The chain has TRBV9 and TRBJ1-4, with 7 bases identical to TRBD1. From germline, CDR1 is SGDLS and CDR2 YYNGEE. V was clipped by 2 bases and J by 5 bases; unmatched bases: 6. The CDR3 covers 15 residues. In DNA form, the CDR3 reads TGTGCCAGCAGCGTCACCGGGACAGAGAATGAAAAACTGTTTTTT. Its protein product is CASSVTGTENEKLFF.

V gene TRBV27 combines with J gene TRBJ1-6, with D possibly TRBD1 on 5 matching bases. CDR1 and CDR2 (germline): MNHEY, SMNVEV (reference sequence). V lost 0 bases and J 6 bases, leaving 9 bases between the germline ends. CDR3 length: 15 amino acids. CDR3 loop: CASSLSWQGNSPLHF. CDR3 nucleotides: TGTGCCAGCAGTTTATCTTGGCAGGGTAATTCACCCCTCCACTTT.

The chain is built from TRBV7-2 and TRBJ1-5; D gene ambiguous. This CDR3 spans 15 amino acids. V dropped 2 bases and J dropped 0 bases, with 8 bases sitting between them. Per the germline V gene, CDR1 is SGHTA and CDR2 is FQGNSA. In DNA form, the CDR3 reads TGTGCCAGCAGCTTATATCGGAATAGCAATCAGCCCCAGCATTTT. Translating it yields CASSLYRNSNQPQHF.

The chain employs TRBV5-1 and TRBJ2-1; 8 bases are a match to TRBD1. This CDR3 comprises 16 residues. V dropped 3 bases and J dropped 0; count of bases not matched to a gene: 5. Germline V lookup: CDR1 SGHRS, CDR2 YFSETQ. This chain's CDR3 is CASSSTTGGSYNEQFF. CDR3 bases: TGCGCCAGCAGCTCGACCACAGGGGGCTCCTACAATGAGCAGTTCTTC.

The chain links TRBV6-5 to TRBJ1-2; D is ambiguous. The germline V and J ends were trimmed by 3 bases and 5 bases, with 19 bases remaining between them. This CDR3 comprises 16 residues. CDR1 is MNHEY and CDR2 is SVGAGI in the germline V gene. CDR3 DNA: TGTGCCAGCAGTTATAGTCCGAGACGAACCGTATATGGCTACACCTTC. Translated: CASSYSPRRTVYGYTF.

The V call is TRBV7-2, the J call TRBJ1-5; a weak D match, TRBD1 (5 bases). Germline CDR1 reads SGHTA; CDR2 reads FQGNSA. The V end was cut by 1 base, the J end by 9 bases, with 10 bases between. The length of the CDR3 is 13 residues. The chain's CDR3 is CASSLGQSRPQHF. In nucleotides, the CDR3 is TGTGCCAGCAGCTTAGGACAGAGTCGGCCCCAGCATTTT.

The chain couples TRBV2 to TRBJ2-3, with 11 bases aligning to TRBD2. The CDR3 sequence is 15 residues long. V dropped 7 bases and J dropped 0; count of bases not matched to a gene: 3. CDR1 is SNHLY and CDR2 is FYNNEI in the germline V gene. The CDR3 region is CASTRTSGSTDTQYF. The CDR3 nucleotides are TGTGCCAGCACCAGGACTAGCGGGAGCACAGATACGCAGTATTTT.

The DNA of the CDR3 is TGTGCCAGCAGCTTCAGAGCGGGGAGCGACAATGAGCAGTTCTTC. It specifies CASSFRAGSDNEQFF. The rearrangement joins TRBV7-2 to TRBJ2-1, with 7 bases that match TRBD2. After removal of 3 bases from V and 5 bases from J, the junction contained 7 bases not matched to a gene. Germline values: CDR1 SGHTA, CDR2 FQGNSA. CDR3 size: 15 residues.

The chain recombines TRBV25-1 with TRBJ2-5; no definite D call. CDR1 and CDR2 (germline): MGHDK, SYGVNS. The CDR3 length is 14 residues. The V and J ends lost 4 bases and 4 bases respectively, with 13 bases between them. CDR3 loop: CASSAITFTETQYF. CDR3 nucleotides: TGTGCCAGCAGTGCCATCACGTTCACAGAGACCCAGTACTTC.

This clone was recorded a few times. The chain recombines TRBV12-3 or TRBV12-4 with TRBJ2-1; perhaps TRBD1 as D (6 bases). Trimming pared 10 bases from V and 13 bases from J, leaving 23 bases between. The CDR3 has 13 amino acids. The DNA of the CDR3 is TGTGCCACCACCACTTACGGGGACATCGAACAGTTCTTC. Translating it yields CATTTYGDIEQFF.

The chain carries TRBV9 and TRBJ2-1; D may be TRBD2 (7 bases). CDR1 and CDR2 (germline): SGDLS, YYNGEE. V lost 3 bases and J 0 bases, leaving 13 bases between the germline ends. The CDR3 sequence is 16 residues long. This CDR3 reads CASSGGGLSSYNEQFF. The CDR3 DNA is TGTGCCAGCAGCGGGGGGGGCCTTAGCTCCTACAATGAGCAGTTCTTC.

The chain uses TRBV27 and TRBJ2-6; 11 bases align to TRBD2. V dropped 3 bases and J dropped 0; count of bases not matched to a gene: 10. The germline V gene encodes CDR1 MNHEY and CDR2 SMNVEV (reference sequence). The CDR3 totals 20 residues. The CDR3 bases are TGTGCCAGCAGTTTCTCCCCACTAGCGGGGGTGAGCTCTGGGGCCAACGTCCTGACTTTC. This translates into CASSFSPLAGVSSGANVLTF.

The chain recombines TRBV7-3 with TRBJ2-3; 7 nucleotides align to TRBD1. Losses at the gene ends were 0 bases for V and 0 bases for J; bases not matched to a gene: 0. Germline V gene data show CDR1 as SGHTA and CDR2 as FQGTGA. The CDR3 totals 15 residues. The CDR3 loop is CASSLTRGSTDTQYF. The DNA of the CDR3 is TGTGCCAGCAGCTTAACCAGGGGGAGCACAGATACGCAGTATTTT.

In its sample, this clone was seen a few times. The gene calls are TRBV3-1 (or the pseudogene TRBV3-2) and TRBJ1-3; 7 nucleotides line up with TRBD1. Germline V gene data show CDR1 as LGHDT and CDR2 as YNNKEL (reference sequence). J was trimmed by 4 bases and V by 6 bases; bases with no gene match: 6. The CDR3 sequence is 14 residues long. Here the CDR3 DNA reads TGTGCCAGCAGTCGGACAGGAGGGGGAAACACCATATATTTT. This encodes CASSRTGGGNTIYF.

The chain couples TRBV11-2 to TRBJ2-3; the D is unclear. The ends were cut back, 1 base at V and 0 bases at J, with 2 bases in the middle. The germline gives CDR1 SGHAT, CDR2 FQNNGV. This CDR3 is built from 13 residues. The CDR3 region has the DNA TGTGCCAGCAGCTTAGGGAGCACAGATACGCAGTATTTT. This codes for CASSLGSTDTQYF.

The rearrangement links TRBV19 to TRBJ1-6; D not resolved. The CDR3 sequence is 17 residues long. Germline loops: CDR1 LNHDA, CDR2 SQIVND (reference sequence). With 6 bases removed from V and 4 bases from J, the gap between germline ends came to 19 bases. Here the CDR3 reads CASRRGYGSQYNSPLHF. DNA for the CDR3: TGTGCCAGTAGGCGCGGGTACGGATCCCAATATAATTCACCCCTCCACTTT.